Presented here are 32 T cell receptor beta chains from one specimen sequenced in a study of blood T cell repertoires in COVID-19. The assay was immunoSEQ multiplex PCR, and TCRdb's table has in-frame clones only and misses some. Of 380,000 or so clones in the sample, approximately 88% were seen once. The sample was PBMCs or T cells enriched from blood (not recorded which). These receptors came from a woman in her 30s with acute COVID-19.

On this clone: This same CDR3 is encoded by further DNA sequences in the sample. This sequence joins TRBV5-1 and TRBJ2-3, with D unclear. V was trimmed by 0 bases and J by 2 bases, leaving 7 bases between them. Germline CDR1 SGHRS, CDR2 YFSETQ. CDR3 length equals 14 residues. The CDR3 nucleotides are TGCGCCAGCAGCTTGGGGCAGTTCACAGATACGCAGTATTTT. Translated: CASSLGQFTDTQYF.

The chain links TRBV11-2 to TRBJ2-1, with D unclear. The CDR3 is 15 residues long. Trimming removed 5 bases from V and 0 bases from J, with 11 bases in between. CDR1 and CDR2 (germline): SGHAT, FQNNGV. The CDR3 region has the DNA TGTGCCAGCAGCGACGCTGCTAGCTCCTACAATGAGCAGTTCTTC. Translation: CASSDAASSYNEQFF.

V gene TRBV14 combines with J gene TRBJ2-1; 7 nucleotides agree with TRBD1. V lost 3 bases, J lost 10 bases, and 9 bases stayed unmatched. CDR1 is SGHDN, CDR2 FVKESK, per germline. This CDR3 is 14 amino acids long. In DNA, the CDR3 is TGTGCCAGCAGCCACGAACAGGGGTGGGACGAGCAGTTCTTC. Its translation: CASSHEQGWDEQFF.

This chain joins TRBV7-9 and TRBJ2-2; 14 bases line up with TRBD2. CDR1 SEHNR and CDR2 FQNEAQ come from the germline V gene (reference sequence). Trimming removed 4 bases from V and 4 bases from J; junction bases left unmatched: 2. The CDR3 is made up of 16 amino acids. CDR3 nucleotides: TGTGCCAGCAGCTCGGGACTAGCGGGGGTCACCGGGGAGCTGTTTTTT. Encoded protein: CASSSGLAGVTGELFF.

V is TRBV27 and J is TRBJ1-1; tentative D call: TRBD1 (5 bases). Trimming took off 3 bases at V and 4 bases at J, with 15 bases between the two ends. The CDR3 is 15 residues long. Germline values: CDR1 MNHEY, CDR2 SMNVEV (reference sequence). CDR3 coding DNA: TGTGCCAGCAGTTTCTTGGCAGGGATGAGCACTGAAGCTTTCTTT. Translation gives CASSFLAGMSTEAFF.

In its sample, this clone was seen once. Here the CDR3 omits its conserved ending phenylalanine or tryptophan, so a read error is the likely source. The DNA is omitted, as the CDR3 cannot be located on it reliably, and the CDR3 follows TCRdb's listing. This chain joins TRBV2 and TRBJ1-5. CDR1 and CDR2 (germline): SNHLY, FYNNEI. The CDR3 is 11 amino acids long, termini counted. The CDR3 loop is CASSEAGGERV.

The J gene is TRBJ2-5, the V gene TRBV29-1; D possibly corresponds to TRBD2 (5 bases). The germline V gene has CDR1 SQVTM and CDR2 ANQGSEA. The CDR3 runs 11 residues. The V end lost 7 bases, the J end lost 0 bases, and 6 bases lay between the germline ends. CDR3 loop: CSAGNQETQYF. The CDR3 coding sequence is TGCAGCGCCGGGAACCAAGAGACCCAGTACTTC.

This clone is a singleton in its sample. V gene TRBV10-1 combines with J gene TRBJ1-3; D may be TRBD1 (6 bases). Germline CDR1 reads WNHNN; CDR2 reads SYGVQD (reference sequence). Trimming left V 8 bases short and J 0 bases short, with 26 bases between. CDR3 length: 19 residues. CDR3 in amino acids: CASGSPQGSIPSSGNTIYF. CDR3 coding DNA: TGCGCCAGCGGGAGCCCACAGGGCTCTATCCCGAGCTCTGGAAACACCATATATTTT.

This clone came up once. CDR3 region: CASSGTDRGSNQPQHF. CDR3 in DNA: TGTGCCAGTAGTGGGACGGACAGGGGAAGCAATCAGCCCCAGCATTTT. V usage is TRBV19 and J usage is TRBJ1-5; 9 bases match TRBD1. In germline, CDR1 is LNHDA, CDR2 SQIVND (reference sequence). V shed 5 bases, J shed 1 base, and the junction held 6 bases outside the gene matches. CDR3 length equals 16 residues.

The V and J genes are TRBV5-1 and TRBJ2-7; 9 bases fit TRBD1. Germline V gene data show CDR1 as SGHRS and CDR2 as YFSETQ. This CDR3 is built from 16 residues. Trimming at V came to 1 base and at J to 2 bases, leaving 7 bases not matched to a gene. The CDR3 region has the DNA TGCGCCAGCAGCTTGATACAGGGACAGGGCACCTACGAGCAGTACTTC. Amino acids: CASSLIQGQGTYEQYF.

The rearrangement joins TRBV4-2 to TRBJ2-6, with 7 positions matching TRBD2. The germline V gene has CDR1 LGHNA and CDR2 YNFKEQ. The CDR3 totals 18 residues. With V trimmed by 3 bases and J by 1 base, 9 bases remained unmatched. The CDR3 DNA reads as TGTGCCAGCAGCCAGAAACATCTTAGCGGGTCTGGGGCCAACGTCCTGACTTTC. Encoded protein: CASSQKHLSGSGANVLTF.

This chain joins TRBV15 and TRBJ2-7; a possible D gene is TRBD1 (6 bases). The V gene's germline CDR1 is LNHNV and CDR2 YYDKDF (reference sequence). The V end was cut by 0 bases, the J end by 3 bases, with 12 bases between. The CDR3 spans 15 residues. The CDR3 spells CATSREIGDNYEQYF. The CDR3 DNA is TGTGCCACCAGCAGAGAAATAGGGGACAACTACGAGCAGTACTTC.

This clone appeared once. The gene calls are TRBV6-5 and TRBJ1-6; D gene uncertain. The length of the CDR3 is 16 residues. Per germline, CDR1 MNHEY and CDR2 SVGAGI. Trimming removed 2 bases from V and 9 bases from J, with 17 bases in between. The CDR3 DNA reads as TGTGCCAGCAGTTACCTTCGCGTCAGGCCGGTTTCACCCCTCCACTTT. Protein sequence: CASSYLRVRPVSPLHF.

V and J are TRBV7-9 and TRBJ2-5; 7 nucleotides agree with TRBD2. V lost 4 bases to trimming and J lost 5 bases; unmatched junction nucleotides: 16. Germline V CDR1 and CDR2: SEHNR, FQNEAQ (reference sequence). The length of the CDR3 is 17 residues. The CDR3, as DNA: TGTGCCAGCAGCTCTCCGGGACCCTCAGCGGGGTGGGAGACCCAGTACTTC. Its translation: CASSSPGPSAGWETQYF.

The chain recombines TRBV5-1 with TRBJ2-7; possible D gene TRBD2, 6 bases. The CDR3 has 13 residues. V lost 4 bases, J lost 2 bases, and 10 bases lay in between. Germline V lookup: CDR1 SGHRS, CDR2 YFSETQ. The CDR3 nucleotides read TGCGCCAGCAGCCACGGACTAACCTACGAGCAGTACTTC. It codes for CASSHGLTYEQYF.

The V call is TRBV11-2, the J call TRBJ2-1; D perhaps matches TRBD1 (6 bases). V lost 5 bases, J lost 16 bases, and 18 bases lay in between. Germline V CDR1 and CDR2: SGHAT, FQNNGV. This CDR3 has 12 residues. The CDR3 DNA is TGTGCCAGCAGCGAGACAGGATTCGAACATTTCTTC. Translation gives CASSETGFEHFF.

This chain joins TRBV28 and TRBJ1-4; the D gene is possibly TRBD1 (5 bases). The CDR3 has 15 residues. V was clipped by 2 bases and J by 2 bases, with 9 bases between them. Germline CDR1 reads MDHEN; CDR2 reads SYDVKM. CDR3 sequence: CASSLRGGTNEKLFF. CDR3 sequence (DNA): TGTGCCAGCAGTTTAAGGGGAGGCACTAATGAAAAACTGTTTTTT.

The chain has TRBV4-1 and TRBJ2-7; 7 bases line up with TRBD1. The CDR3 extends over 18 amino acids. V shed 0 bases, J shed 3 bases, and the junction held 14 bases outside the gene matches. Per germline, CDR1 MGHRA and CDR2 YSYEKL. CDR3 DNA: TGCGCCAGCAGCCAAGACCCCCCGACAGGGCTAAGGATCTACGAGCAGTACTTC. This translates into CASSQDPPTGLRIYEQYF.

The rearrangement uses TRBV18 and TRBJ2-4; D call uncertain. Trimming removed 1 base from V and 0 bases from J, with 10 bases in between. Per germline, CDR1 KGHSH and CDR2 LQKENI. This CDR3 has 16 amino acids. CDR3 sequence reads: CASSPLESLAKNIQYF. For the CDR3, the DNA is TGTGCCAGCTCACCACTCGAGTCGCTAGCCAAAAACATTCAGTACTTC.

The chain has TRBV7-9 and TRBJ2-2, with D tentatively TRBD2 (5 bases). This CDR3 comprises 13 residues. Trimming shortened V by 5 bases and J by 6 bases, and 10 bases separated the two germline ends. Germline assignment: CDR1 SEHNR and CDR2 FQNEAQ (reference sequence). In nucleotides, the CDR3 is TGTGCCAGCAGCCGGGGTTGGGCCGGGGAGCTGTTTTTT. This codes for CASSRGWAGELFF.

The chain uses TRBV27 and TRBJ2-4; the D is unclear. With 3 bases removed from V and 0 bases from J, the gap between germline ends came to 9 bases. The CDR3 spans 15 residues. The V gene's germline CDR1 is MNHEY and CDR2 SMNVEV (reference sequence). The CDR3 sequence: CASSFSVLAKNIQYF. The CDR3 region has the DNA TGTGCCAGCAGTTTCTCAGTTCTAGCCAAAAACATTCAGTACTTC.

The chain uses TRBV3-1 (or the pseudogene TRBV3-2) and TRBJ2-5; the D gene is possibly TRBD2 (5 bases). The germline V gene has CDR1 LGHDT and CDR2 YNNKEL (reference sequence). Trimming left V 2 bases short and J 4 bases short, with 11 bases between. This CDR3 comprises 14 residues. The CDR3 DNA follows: TGTGCCAGCAGCCAACCCCTCGAGGGAGAGACCCAGTACTTC. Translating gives CASSQPLEGETQYF.

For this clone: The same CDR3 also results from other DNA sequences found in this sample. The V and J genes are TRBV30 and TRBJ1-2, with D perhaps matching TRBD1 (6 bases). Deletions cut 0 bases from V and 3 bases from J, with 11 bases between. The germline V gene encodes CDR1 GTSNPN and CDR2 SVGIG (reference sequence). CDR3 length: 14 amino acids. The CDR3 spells CAWSVRGGDYGYTF. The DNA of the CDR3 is TGTGCCTGGAGTGTACGAGGGGGGGACTATGGCTACACCTTC.

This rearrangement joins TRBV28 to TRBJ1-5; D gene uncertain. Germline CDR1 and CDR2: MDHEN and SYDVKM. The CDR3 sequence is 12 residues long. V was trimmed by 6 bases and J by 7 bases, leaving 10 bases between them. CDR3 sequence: CASSSRGQPQHF. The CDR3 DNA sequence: TGTGCCAGCAGCTCCCGGGGACAGCCCCAGCATTTT.

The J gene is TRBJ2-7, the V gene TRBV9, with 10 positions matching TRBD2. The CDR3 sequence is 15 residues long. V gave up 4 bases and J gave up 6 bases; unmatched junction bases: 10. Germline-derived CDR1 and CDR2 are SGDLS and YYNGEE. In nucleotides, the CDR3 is TGTGCCAGCAGCCCTGGCACTAGCGGGGCTGGCGAGCAGTACTTC. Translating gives CASSPGTSGAGEQYF.

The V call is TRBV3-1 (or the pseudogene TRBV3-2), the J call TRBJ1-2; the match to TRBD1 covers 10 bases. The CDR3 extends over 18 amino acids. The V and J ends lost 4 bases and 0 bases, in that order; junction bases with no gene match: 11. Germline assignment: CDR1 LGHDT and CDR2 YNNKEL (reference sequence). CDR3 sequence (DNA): TGTGCCAGCAGCCTGAATTCGGGACAGGGGACGCCTAACTATGGCTACACCTTC. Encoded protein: CASSLNSGQGTPNYGYTF.

CDR3 region: CASSEETGTDTQYF. CDR3 DNA: TGTGCCAGCAGTGAGGAGACAGGGACCGATACGCAGTATTTT. The chain combines TRBV6-1 with TRBJ2-3; 7 bases agree with TRBD1. Germline lookup yields CDR1 MNHNS and CDR2 SASEGT. The CDR3 contains 14 residues. The trim removed 3 bases at V and 6 bases at J, leaving 6 bases unmatched.

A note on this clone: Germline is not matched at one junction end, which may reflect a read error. In DNA, the CDR3 is TGTGCCAGCAGCCAATCGGGACAGGGGGCGTATGGCCACACCTTC. This codes for CASSQSGQGAYGHTF. V and J are TRBV3-1 (or the pseudogene TRBV3-2) and TRBJ1-2, with 12 positions matching TRBD1. This CDR3 spans 15 amino acids. In germline, CDR1 is LGHDT, CDR2 YNNKEL (reference sequence).

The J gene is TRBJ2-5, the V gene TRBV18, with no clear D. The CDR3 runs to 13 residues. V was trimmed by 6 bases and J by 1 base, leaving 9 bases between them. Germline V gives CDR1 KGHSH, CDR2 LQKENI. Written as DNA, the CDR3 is TGTGCCAGCTCGCGTGGGCCCCAAGAGACCCAGTACTTC. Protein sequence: CASSRGPQETQYF.

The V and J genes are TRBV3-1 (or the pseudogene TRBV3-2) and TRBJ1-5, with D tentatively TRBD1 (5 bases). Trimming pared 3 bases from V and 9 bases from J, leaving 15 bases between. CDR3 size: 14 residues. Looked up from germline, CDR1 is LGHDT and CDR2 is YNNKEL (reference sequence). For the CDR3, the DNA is TGTGCCAGCAGCCATGCGCGGGGCCTATGGCCCCAGCATTTT. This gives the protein CASSHARGLWPQHF.

The CDR3 sequence: CASRGGPLEKLFF. The DNA of the CDR3 is TGTGCCAGCAGGGGGGGACCCCTTGAAAAACTGTTTTTT. The rearrangement links TRBV28 to TRBJ1-4, with a tentative D call TRBD1 (5 bases). This CDR3 has 13 amino acids. V shed 6 bases and J shed 7 bases, with 12 bases lying between them. The V gene's germline CDR1 is MDHEN and CDR2 SYDVKM.

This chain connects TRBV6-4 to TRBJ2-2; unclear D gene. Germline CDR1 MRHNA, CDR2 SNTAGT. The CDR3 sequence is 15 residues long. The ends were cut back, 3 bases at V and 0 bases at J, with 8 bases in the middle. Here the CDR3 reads CASSEQSANTGELFF. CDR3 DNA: TGTGCCAGCAGTGAACAGTCCGCGAACACCGGGGAGCTGTTTTTT.